This TCR beta chain was captured by sequencing in a study of T cells expressing NK-cell markers. Notes on the study in general: Whether expanded NKG2C+ T cell clones recognized HCMV stayed uncertain.

On this clonotype itself: What it binds is not known.

TCRdb processed the 5' RACE reads again and assigns one entry to each CDR3 protein, with no DNA. In total, the table holds 200,000 to 300,000 distinct CDR3 sequences. The TCR was taken from a young man in good health. The sample was blood T cells: a sorted CD56 or NKG2C T cell subset, CD4+ or CD8+ T cells, or bulk PBMC T cells (not recorded which).

The CDR3 here is CASSLVDRGVDTQYF. The genes are TRBV5-1 and TRBJ2-3; the TCRdb D gene call, TRBD1, has no DNA to confirm it. The CDR3 extends over 15 amino acids. In germline, CDR1 is SGHRS, CDR2 YFSETQ. Using reference TRBV5-1 and TRBJ2-3 for the parts outside the CDR3, the full variable domain is KAGVTQTPRYLIKTRGQQVTLSCSPISGHRSVSWYQQTPGQGLQFLFEYFSETQRNKGNFPGRFSGRQFSNSRSEMNVSTLELGDSALYLCASSLVDRGVDTQYFGPGTRLTVL.